These T cell receptor beta chains were read from a single sample in a study of cytomegalovirus exposure and HLA in healthy donors. Assay: immunoSEQ multiplex PCR; the TCRdb copy retains only in-frame clones and omits some. This table has about 120,000 clones, about 87% appearing once. What was sequenced was PBMCs. The receptors were sampled from a man younger than 35 in good health and CMV-seronegative. CDR3s include the opening cysteine and the closing phenylalanine or tryptophan. D genes are given only for firm matches. Clone size is given for some rows only: seen once, a few or many times, or a class if the clone is expanded.

clone_size: NA
d_call: NA
j_call: TRBJ1-1
v_call: TRBV5-1
cdr3_nt: TGCGCCAGCAGCCCAAGACAGAACATGAACACTGAAGCTTTCTTT
cdr3_aa: CASSPRQNMNTEAFF

clone_size: NA
d_call: TRBD2
j_call: TRBJ2-1
v_call: TRBV7-6
cdr3_nt: TGTGCCAGCAGCTGGGGTCGACTAGCGGGGGGGCGAGATGAGCAGTTCTTC
cdr3_aa: CASSWGRLAGGRDEQFF

clone_size: NA
d_call: NA
j_call: TRBJ1-2
v_call: TRBV27
cdr3_nt: TGTGCCAGCAGTATTAGGGCGGGAGGCTATGGCTACACCTTC
cdr3_aa: CASSIRAGGYGYTF

clone_size: NA
d_call: TRBD1
j_call: TRBJ2-7
v_call: TRBV6-5
cdr3_nt: TGTGCCAGCAGTTATGGAGGACAGGAGTACAACTACGAGCAGTACTTC
cdr3_aa: CASSYGGQEYNYEQYF

clone_size: NA
d_call: NA
j_call: TRBJ2-5
v_call: TRBV28
cdr3_nt: TGTGCCAGCAGTTTCTTGGGCGAAAGCCAAGAGACCCAGTACTTC
cdr3_aa: CASSFLGESQETQYF

clone_size: NA
d_call: TRBD2
j_call: TRBJ2-3
v_call: TRBV5-6
cdr3_nt: TGTGCCAGCAATCAGATACTAGCGGCTCGCCCTAGGGCAGATACGCAGTATTTT
cdr3_aa: CASNQILAARPRADTQYF

clone_size: NA
d_call: TRBD2
j_call: TRBJ2-3
v_call: TRBV5-1
cdr3_nt: TGCGCCAGCAGCTTAGCGGGAGGCATTACTAGCACAGATACGCAGTATTTT
cdr3_aa: CASSLAGGITSTDTQYF

clone_size: few
d_call: TRBD1
j_call: TRBJ1-1
v_call: TRBV6-1
cdr3_nt: TGTGCCAACTCAGGGGGCGAGGTCACTGAAGCTTTCTTT
cdr3_aa: CANSGGEVTEAFF

clone_size: NA
d_call: TRBD2
j_call: TRBJ2-1
v_call: TRBV27
cdr3_nt: TGTGCCAGCAGTCCTAGACTAGCCTCGGGCGAACAGTTCTTC
cdr3_aa: CASSPRLASGEQFF

clone_size: NA
d_call: TRBD1
j_call: TRBJ1-2
v_call: TRBV5-4
cdr3_nt: TGTGCCAGCAGACCGGAGCTGGGACAGACTAACTATGGCTACACCTTC
cdr3_aa: CASRPELGQTNYGYTF

clone_size: NA
d_call: NA
j_call: TRBJ1-1
v_call: TRBV19
cdr3_nt: TGTGCCAGTAGTATTGACACAGGGAACACTGAAGCTTTCTTT
cdr3_aa: CASSIDTGNTEAFF

clone_size: NA
d_call: NA
j_call: TRBJ2-2
v_call: TRBV5-1
cdr3_nt: TGCGCCAGCAGCTTGCTTAGGGGGACGGGCACCGGGGAGCTGTTTTTT
cdr3_aa: CASSLLRGTGTGELFF

clone_size: NA
d_call: NA
j_call: TRBJ1-2
v_call: TRBV7-8
cdr3_nt: TGTGCCAGCAGCTCTGACGGGATTTTCGGCTACACCTTC
cdr3_aa: CASSSDGIFGYTF

clone_size: NA
d_call: TRBD2
j_call: TRBJ2-7
v_call: TRBV27
cdr3_nt: TGTGCCAGCAGTCCCAGCGGGAGAAGGTACGAGCAGTACTTC
cdr3_aa: CASSPSGRRYEQYF

clone_size: NA
d_call: TRBD2
j_call: TRBJ2-5
v_call: TRBV29-1
cdr3_nt: TGCAGCGTGGAGACTAGCGGGACAGGAGAGACCCAGTACTTC
cdr3_aa: CSVETSGTGETQYF

clone_size: NA
d_call: NA
j_call: TRBJ1-5
v_call: TRBV18
cdr3_nt: TGTGCCAGCTCACCATTGAAGGAGGATCAGCCCCAGCATTTT
cdr3_aa: CASSPLKEDQPQHF

clone_size: NA
d_call: TRBD2
j_call: TRBJ2-1
v_call: TRBV7-9
cdr3_nt: TGTGCCAGCAGCCGGATCGGGGGGATCAATGAGCAGTTCTTC
cdr3_aa: CASSRIGGINEQFF

clone_size: NA
d_call: NA
j_call: TRBJ1-2
v_call: TRBV5-8
cdr3_nt: TGTGCCAGCAGCTTACCGACAGCTAACTATGGCTACACCTTC
cdr3_aa: CASSLPTANYGYTF

clone_size: NA
d_call: NA
j_call: TRBJ2-1
v_call: TRBV27
cdr3_nt: TGTGCCAGCAGTTTTACCAGAAGCGTGTACAATGAGCAGTTCTTC
cdr3_aa: CASSFTRSVYNEQFF

clone_size: NA
d_call: NA
j_call: TRBJ1-1
v_call: TRBV27
cdr3_nt: TGTGCCAGCAGTTCCACAGGTAACACTGAAGCTTTCTTT
cdr3_aa: CASSSTGNTEAFF

clone_size: NA
d_call: TRBD1
j_call: TRBJ2-1
v_call: TRBV6-6
cdr3_nt: TGTGCCAGCACTCCAGGACAGGGCGGACTCAATGAGCAGTTCTTC
cdr3_aa: CASTPGQGGLNEQFF

clone_size: NA
d_call: TRBD1
j_call: TRBJ1-2
v_call: TRBV7-2
cdr3_nt: TGTGCCAGCAGCTCCGGGACAGGGGTTTCTTCTGGCTACACCTTC
cdr3_aa: CASSSGTGVSSGYTF

clone_size: NA
d_call: NA
j_call: TRBJ1-1
v_call: TRBV2
cdr3_nt: TGTGCCAGCAGTGAAACGAGGCAGCGACACACTGAAGCTTTCTTT
cdr3_aa: CASSETRQRHTEAFF

clone_size: NA
d_call: NA
j_call: TRBJ1-4
v_call: TRBV6-5
cdr3_nt: TGTGCCAGCAGTTGGAGACAGAGTAATGAAAAACTGTTTTTT
cdr3_aa: CASSWRQSNEKLFF

clone_size: NA
d_call: NA
j_call: TRBJ1-1
v_call: TRBV29-1
cdr3_nt: TGCAGCACACAGGTGAACACTGAAGCTTTCTTT
cdr3_aa: CSTQVNTEAFF

clone_size: few
d_call: TRBD1
j_call: TRBJ2-7
v_call: TRBV5-4
cdr3_nt: TGTGCCAGCAGCGCCAGACAGGGGGCGAAGGAGCAGTACTTC
cdr3_aa: CASSARQGAKEQYF

clone_size: once
d_call: NA
j_call: TRBJ1-3
v_call: TRBV9
cdr3_nt: TGTGCCAGCAGCGTTGGGACAGGAAACACCATATATTTT
cdr3_aa: CASSVGTGNTIYF

clone_size: NA
d_call: TRBD2
j_call: TRBJ2-2
v_call: TRBV11-2
cdr3_nt: TGTGCCAGCAGCATCGGGACTAGCGGGACCGGGGAGCTGTTTTTT
cdr3_aa: CASSIGTSGTGELFF

clone_size: NA
d_call: TRBD1
j_call: TRBJ1-5
v_call: TRBV28
cdr3_nt: TGTGCCAGCAGTCCCACGACAGGGTCCGGGAATCAGCCCCAGCATTTT
cdr3_aa: CASSPTTGSGNQPQHF

clone_size: NA
d_call: NA
j_call: TRBJ2-1
v_call: TRBV7-9
cdr3_nt: TGTGCCAGCAGCTTTACTGCGGGCTCCAATGAGCAGTTCTTC
cdr3_aa: CASSFTAGSNEQFF

clone_size: NA
d_call: NA
j_call: TRBJ2-1
v_call: TRBV15
cdr3_nt: TGTGCCACCAGCAGAGATCTAAGCTCCTACAATGAGCAGTTCTTC
cdr3_aa: CATSRDLSSYNEQFF

clone_size: NA
d_call: NA
j_call: TRBJ2-5
v_call: TRBV7-9
cdr3_nt: TGTGCCAGCAGCTTTATTATGGAGACCCAGTACTTC
cdr3_aa: CASSFIMETQYF

clone_size: many
d_call: NA
j_call: TRBJ1-5
v_call: TRBV15
cdr3_nt: NA
cdr3_aa: CATSRGGQGVDLHQHF

clone_size: NA
d_call: TRBD1
j_call: TRBJ2-7
v_call: TRBV18
cdr3_nt: TGTGCCAGCTCACAGACAGGGATCTCCTACGAGCAGTACTTC
cdr3_aa: CASSQTGISYEQYF

clone_size: NA
d_call: NA
j_call: TRBJ1-5
v_call: TRBV6-1
cdr3_nt: TGTGCCAGCAGCCCAACGGGGAGATCTAATCAGCCCCAGCATTTT
cdr3_aa: CASSPTGRSNQPQHF

clone_size: once
d_call: NA
j_call: TRBJ2-5
v_call: TRBV29-1
cdr3_nt: TGCAGCGTTATTACGGGAGAGACCCAGTACTTC
cdr3_aa: CSVITGETQYF

clone_size: NA
d_call: TRBD2
j_call: TRBJ2-4
v_call: TRBV6-6
cdr3_nt: TGTGCCAGCAGTCCTAGCGGGAAACTAAACATTCAGTACTTC
cdr3_aa: CASSPSGKLNIQYF

clone_size: once
d_call: TRBD2
j_call: TRBJ2-7
v_call: TRBV14
cdr3_nt: TGTGCCAGCAGCCTTCTAGCGGGAGTCGAGCAGTACTTC
cdr3_aa: CASSLLAGVEQYF

clone_size: NA
d_call: TRBD1
j_call: TRBJ2-2
v_call: TRBV30
cdr3_nt: TGTGCCTGGACCCGGACAGGGAACACCGGGGAGCTGTTTTTT
cdr3_aa: CAWTRTGNTGELFF

clone_size: NA
d_call: TRBD1
j_call: TRBJ1-1
v_call: TRBV9
cdr3_nt: TGTGCCAGCAGCGTTTTTGGGACAGGGGACACTGAAGCTTTCTTT
cdr3_aa: CASSVFGTGDTEAFF

clone_size: NA
d_call: NA
j_call: TRBJ2-1
v_call: TRBV27
cdr3_nt: TGTGCCAGCAGTTTGATGACTAGTATCGACTACAATGAGCAGTTCTTC
cdr3_aa: CASSLMTSIDYNEQFF

clone_size: once
d_call: NA
j_call: TRBJ1-2
v_call: TRBV2
cdr3_nt: TGTGCCAGCAGTGCGAGTCCGGCAGGGACTTGGGGTAATGGCTACACCTTC
cdr3_aa: CASSASPAGTWGNGYTF

clone_size: NA
d_call: TRBD2
j_call: TRBJ2-7
v_call: TRBV9
cdr3_nt: TGTGCCAGCAGCGTAGAATTAGCGGGAGTAGACGAGCAGTACTTC
cdr3_aa: CASSVELAGVDEQYF

clone_size: NA
d_call: NA
j_call: TRBJ1-2
v_call: TRBV14
cdr3_nt: TGTGCCAGCAGCCACTCAACAGGGCTCGGTGGCTACACCTTC
cdr3_aa: CASSHSTGLGGYTF

clone_size: NA
d_call: TRBD1
j_call: TRBJ1-1
v_call: TRBV2
cdr3_nt: TGTGCCAGTCGGACAGGCCCAGGGTACACTGAAGCTTTCTTT
cdr3_aa: CASRTGPGYTEAFF

clone_size: NA
d_call: NA
j_call: TRBJ2-3
v_call: TRBV7-9
cdr3_nt: TGTGCCAGCAGCTTAAATTGGGAGTCGGGAGATACGCAGTATTTT
cdr3_aa: CASSLNWESGDTQYF

clone_size: NA
d_call: NA
j_call: TRBJ2-3
v_call: TRBV28
cdr3_nt: TGTGCCAGCAGCCACTCTTACGGGAGAGTAGAAGATACGCAGTATTTT
cdr3_aa: CASSHSYGRVEDTQYF

clone_size: NA
d_call: TRBD1
j_call: TRBJ2-7
v_call: TRBV28
cdr3_nt: TGTGCCAGCAGTTTATTGGACAGGCTGAGCTCCTACGAGCAGTACTTC
cdr3_aa: CASSLLDRLSSYEQYF

clone_size: NA
d_call: TRBD1
j_call: TRBJ1-4
v_call: TRBV6-5
cdr3_nt: TGTGCCAGTTCAGGGGGCACTGAAAAACTGTTTTTT
cdr3_aa: CASSGGTEKLFF

clone_size: few
d_call: TRBD1
j_call: TRBJ1-2
v_call: TRBV7-2
cdr3_nt: TGTGCCAGCAGCCTGGACAGGGTGGGGAGATATGGCTACACCTTC
cdr3_aa: CASSLDRVGRYGYTF

clone_size: NA
d_call: TRBD1
j_call: TRBJ1-1
v_call: TRBV14
cdr3_nt: TGTGCCAGCAGCCAAGCCAGGGGGGATATGAACACTGAAGCTTTCTTT
cdr3_aa: CASSQARGDMNTEAFF

clone_size: NA
d_call: NA
j_call: TRBJ2-2
v_call: TRBV5-1
cdr3_nt: TGCGCCAGCAGCTTGGGACAGTATACCGGGGAGCTGTTTTTT
cdr3_aa: CASSLGQYTGELFF

clone_size: NA
d_call: NA
j_call: TRBJ2-5
v_call: TRBV28
cdr3_nt: TGTGCCAGCAGTCCCCCGAACCACGCGGAGACCCAGTACTTC
cdr3_aa: CASSPPNHAETQYF

clone_size: NA
d_call: TRBD2
j_call: TRBJ2-2
v_call: TRBV5-4
cdr3_nt: TGTGCCAGCAGCCAGGGCCTAGCGGGAGTTAGTGGGACCACCGGGGAGCTGTTTTTT
cdr3_aa: CASSQGLAGVSGTTGELFF

clone_size: NA
d_call: TRBD2
j_call: TRBJ2-1
v_call: TRBV11-3
cdr3_nt: TGTGCCAGCAGCTCAAGACTAGCGGGACAATACAATGAGCAGTTCTTC
cdr3_aa: CASSSRLAGQYNEQFF

clone_size: NA
d_call: TRBD1
j_call: TRBJ2-1
v_call: TRBV19
cdr3_nt: TGTGCCAGTAGGCCGAGTTGGGGAACAGGGGGTACCAATGAGCAGTTCTTC
cdr3_aa: CASRPSWGTGGTNEQFF

clone_size: NA
d_call: NA
j_call: TRBJ2-3
v_call: TRBV9
cdr3_nt: TGTGCCAGCAGCGCCGGACAGCCCAGCACAGATACGCAGTATTTT
cdr3_aa: CASSAGQPSTDTQYF

clone_size: NA
d_call: NA
j_call: TRBJ1-5
v_call: TRBV19
cdr3_nt: TGTGCCAGTAGTATACAGTTAGGGGGAGGCAATCAGCCCCAGCATTTT
cdr3_aa: CASSIQLGGGNQPQHF

clone_size: NA
d_call: TRBD1
j_call: TRBJ2-7
v_call: TRBV9
cdr3_nt: TGTGCCAGCAGCGTAGCTAGGTCAGGGGGCGGCGAGCAGTACTTC
cdr3_aa: CASSVARSGGGEQYF